Each of the 19 T cell receptor beta chains below was sequenced from the same sample in a study of CD8+ T cells in alopecia areata (dated by TCRdb to the late 2010s). In light of the paper, this sample's time point label describes: approximately 4 weeks on oral tofacitinib. The sample's treatment or condition label, in plain terms: oral pan-JAK inhibitor, 5-10 mg twice daily. Library prep was done by the immunoSEQ multiplex PCR assay. RNA was extracted from all samples and reverse transcribed into cDNA as template for TCR sequencing. The clones in this table, taken by TCRdb from immuneACCESS, are in-frame only. Not every clone is retained; where verified, under half of the shortfall comes from an unresolved V gene, and the cause of the rest is unknown. The table for this sample lists 120,000 to 150,000 clones; around 86% of them were counted only once. Under 15% of the sample goes to the ten largest clones.

The specimen comprised CD8+ T cells sorted from blood, sampled at week 4, from a patient treated with tofacitinib. The source is a human donor with alopecia areata.

The V call is TRBV27, the J call TRBJ2-7; D is unclear. The V end lost 5 bases, the J end lost 5 bases, and 7 bases lay between the germline ends. Germline V lookup: CDR1 MNHEY, CDR2 SMNVEV (reference sequence). The CDR3 consists of 11 residues. In DNA, the CDR3 is TGTGCCAGCAGTCAATTCCACGAGCAGTACTTC. Amino acids: CASSQFHEQYF.

The chain employs TRBV2 and TRBJ2-1; 11 positions match TRBD2. This CDR3 has 16 residues. V shed 2 bases and J 5 bases; nucleotides not matched to a gene: 5. Germline V lookup: CDR1 SNHLY, CDR2 FYNNEI. As DNA, the CDR3 is TGTGCCAGCAGTGAATTAGCGGGGGGGCCTAACAATGAGCAGTTCTTC. This translates into CASSELAGGPNNEQFF.

The chain carries TRBV27 and TRBJ2-1; 7 nucleotides line up with TRBD2. The V gene end was trimmed by 2 bases and the J gene end by 6 bases; junction bases not matched to a gene: 10. Germline CDR1 and CDR2: MNHEY and SMNVEV (reference sequence). This CDR3 region has 16 residues. CDR3 loop: CASSLGTISGGNEQFF. CDR3 DNA sequence: TGTGCCAGCAGTTTAGGGACTATCTCCGGGGGCAATGAGCAGTTCTTC.

The chain couples TRBV7-8 to TRBJ2-5; 14 positions match TRBD2. The germline gives CDR1 SGHVS, CDR2 FQNEAQ. The ends lost 5 bases at V and 5 bases at J; junction bases unmatched: 7. There are 16 residues in the CDR3. This chain's CDR3 is CASSLGLAGELETQYF. CDR3 bases: TGTGCCAGCAGCCTGGGACTAGCGGGAGAATTGGAGACCCAGTACTTC.

This clone was found a few times. The chain recombines TRBV29-1 with TRBJ2-1, with 8 bases matching TRBD2. Germline assignment: CDR1 SQVTM and CDR2 ANQGSEA. After removal of 0 bases from V and 4 bases from J, the junction contained 5 bases not matched to a gene. CDR3 size: 15 residues. The CDR3 here is CSVEDLAGGYNEQFF. In DNA form, the CDR3 reads TGCAGCGTTGAAGATCTTGCGGGAGGATACAATGAGCAGTTCTTC.

This chain uses TRBV27 with TRBJ1-5, with 10 nucleotides matching TRBD1. V lost 5 bases to trimming and J lost 7 bases; unmatched junction nucleotides: 5. CDR1 is MNHEY, CDR2 SMNVEV, per germline (reference sequence). The CDR3 has 14 amino acids. The CDR3 reads CASSPGQGWQPQHF. The CDR3 nucleotides are TGTGCCAGCAGTCCGGGACAGGGGTGGCAGCCCCAGCATTTT.

The rearrangement joins TRBV19 to TRBJ2-1, with 11 bases fitting TRBD2. V shed 5 bases, J shed 2 bases, and the junction held 2 bases outside the gene matches. CDR1 and CDR2 (germline): LNHDA, SQIVND (reference sequence). The CDR3 runs to 15 residues. The CDR3 is CASSPTSGAYNEQFF. The CDR3 DNA is TGTGCCAGTAGTCCGACTAGCGGGGCCTACAATGAGCAGTTCTTC.

The chain couples TRBV9 to TRBJ2-1, with 7 bases fitting TRBD2. Losses at the gene ends were 0 bases for V and 2 bases for J; bases not matched to a gene: 2. Looked up from germline, CDR1 is SGDLS and CDR2 is YYNGEE. This CDR3 is 15 amino acids long. In DNA, the CDR3 is TGTGCCAGCAGCGTAGCTCTAGCGGCCTACAATGAGCAGTTCTTC. As protein: CASSVALAAYNEQFF.

The J gene is TRBJ2-3, the V gene TRBV29-1; no definite D call. V was cut by 1 base and J by 1 base, with 12 bases left in between. Germline V CDR1 and CDR2: SQVTM, ANQGSEA. The CDR3 is 15 residues long. The CDR3 DNA sequence: TGCAGCGTTGAAGGGGGAACCACAGGCACAGATACGCAGTATTTT. Protein product: CSVEGGTTGTDTQYF.

This clone occurred a few times. The V and J genes are TRBV29-1 and TRBJ2-5; 16 bases fit TRBD2. Trimming at V came to 1 base and at J to 0 bases, leaving 5 bases not matched to a gene. The V gene's germline CDR1 is SQVTM and CDR2 ANQGSEA. This CDR3 contains 18 residues. In DNA, the CDR3 is TGCAGCGTTGAAGGGGGACTAGCGGGAGGGAATAACCAAGAGACCCAGTACTTC. Translation: CSVEGGLAGGNNQETQYF. Full variable domain (remainder filled in from reference TRBV29-1 and TRBJ2-5): SAVISQKPSRDICQRGTSLTIQCQVDSQVTMMFWYRQQPGQSLTLIATANQGSEATYESGFVIDKFPISRPNLTFSTLTVSNMSPEDSSIYLCSVEGGLAGGNNQETQYFGPGTRLLVL.

A note on this clone: A far larger clone is only one base removed, so a read error is likely. The gene calls are TRBV5-4 and TRBJ2-3; no clear D gene. Trimming pared 2 bases from V and 2 bases from J, leaving 0 bases between. The CDR3 length is 11 residues. The germline gives CDR1 SGHNT, CDR2 YYREEE (reference sequence). CDR3: CASSFTDTQYF. CDR3 nucleotide sequence: TGTGCCAGCAGCTTCACAGATACGCAGTATTTT.

This rearrangement joins TRBV23-1 to TRBJ2-7; TRBD1 matches at 7 bases. TRBV23-1 is noted as an ORF with a role that remains uncertain. The junction had 10 bases not matched to a gene; V was cut back by 8 bases and J by 0 bases. The CDR3 is 15 amino acids. The CDR3 region has the DNA TGCGCCAGCTCACCGGGACAGATAAGCTCCTACGAGCAGTACTTC. Translating gives CASSPGQISSYEQYF.

The J gene is TRBJ2-2, the V gene TRBV5-4; 10 bases fit TRBD1. Germline CDR1 reads SGHNT; CDR2 reads YYREEE (reference sequence). The CDR3 runs 15 residues. V was clipped by 2 bases and J by 7 bases; unmatched bases: 5. Here the CDR3 reads CASSLDRGLNGELFF. CDR3 sequence (DNA): TGTGCCAGCAGCTTAGACAGGGGGCTTAACGGGGAGCTGTTTTTT. Full variable domain (rest looked up from reference TRBV5-4 and TRBJ2-2): ETGVTQSPTHLIKTRGQQVTLRCSSQSGHNTVSWYQQALGQGPQFIFQYYREEENGRGNFPPRFSGLQFPNYSSELNVNALELDDSALYLCASSLDRGLNGELFFGEGSRLTVL.

CDR3 coding DNA: TGTGCCAGCAGTTTTCGTGGATCCCACGAGCAGTACTTC. It specifies CASSFRGSHEQYF. This chain joins TRBV27 and TRBJ2-7; no firm D call. Trimming pared 3 bases from V and 5 bases from J, leaving 11 bases between. This CDR3 spans 13 amino acids. Germline V gene data show CDR1 as MNHEY and CDR2 as SMNVEV (reference sequence).

The chain links TRBV27 to TRBJ2-5; 11 positions agree with TRBD1. CDR1 and CDR2 from the germline V gene are MNHEY and SMNVEV (reference sequence). V lost 6 bases to trimming and J lost 5 bases; unmatched junction nucleotides: 5. CDR3 length: 14 residues. The CDR3 loop is CASSRTGGYETQYF. Written as DNA, the CDR3 is TGTGCCAGCAGCCGGACAGGGGGCTATGAGACCCAGTACTTC.

The genes are TRBV27 and TRBJ2-7; possibly TRBD1 for D (5 bases). The CDR3 spans 14 residues. The V gene's germline CDR1 is MNHEY and CDR2 SMNVEV (reference sequence). Trimming took 3 bases from V and 2 from J, leaving 11 bases between them. The CDR3 sequence is CASSFGAGAYEQYF. Here the CDR3 DNA reads TGTGCCAGCAGTTTTGGGGCAGGAGCCTACGAGCAGTACTTC.

This chain joins TRBV5-4 and TRBJ2-7; weak D call: TRBD1 (6 bases). The V and J ends lost 1 base and 2 bases respectively, with 10 bases between them. The germline gives CDR1 SGHNT, CDR2 YYREEE (reference sequence). This CDR3 comprises 14 residues. The CDR3 reads CASSLWDTAYEQYF. CDR3 coding DNA: TGTGCCAGCAGCTTGTGGGACACCGCCTACGAGCAGTACTTC.

The CDR3 sequence: CASSPAAGALTDTQYF. The CDR3 coding sequence is TGTGCCAGCAGCCCAGCGGCGGGAGCCCTCACAGATACGCAGTATTTT. V gene TRBV7-2 combines with J gene TRBJ2-3; 7 nucleotides line up with TRBD2. The J segment lost 2 bases and the V segment lost 5 bases, leaving 10 bases of the junction unmatched. Germline lookup yields CDR1 SGHTA and CDR2 FQGNSA. The CDR3 totals 16 residues.

The CDR3 loop reads CAWMYKAGSYNEQFF. For the CDR3, the DNA is TGTGCCTGGATGTATAAGGCAGGCTCCTACAATGAGCAGTTCTTC. The chain couples TRBV30 to TRBJ2-1; D is ambiguous. V lost 4 bases and J lost 0, with 13 bases in between. In germline, CDR1 is GTSNPN, CDR2 SVGIG (reference sequence). The CDR3 totals 15 residues.